These T cell receptor beta chains were read from a single sample in a study of blood T cell repertoires in COVID-19. Only in-frame clones appear in the TCRdb table, and some are missing; sequencing was by immunoSEQ multiplex PCR. This sample carries 350,000 or so clones, roughly 86% of them seen once, and the ten largest clones take 1%. The sample was PBMCs or T cells enriched from blood (not recorded which). The receptors derive from a woman aged 30 to 39 who had been exposed to COVID-19. CDR3s leave out the opening cysteine and the closing phenylalanine or tryptophan. Each record gives: J gene, V gene, D gene, CDR3 protein. The D gene is left open where the match is weak.

TRBJ1-2,TRBV3-1/TRBV3-2,NA,ASSPRGPAGLGYT
TRBJ1-3,TRBV19,NA,ASSIWASGNTIY
TRBJ2-4,TRBV20-1,TRBD1,SAGQNIQY
TRBJ2-3,TRBV19,NA,ASSSTSGQY
TRBJ2-1,TRBV5-1,TRBD2,ASSLGLAEGDEQF
TRBJ1-1,TRBV5-4,TRBD1,ASTLNRGNTEAF
TRBJ2-1,TRBV24-1,NA,ATSEAGAGNEQF
TRBJ2-3,TRBV28,TRBD2,AHAQASGDTQY
TRBJ2-7,TRBV10-1,NA,ASSGSSGYEQY
TRBJ2-5,TRBV27,NA,ASSEGTRPPQETQY
TRBJ2-7,TRBV4-2,TRBD2,ASSQGLAGVRSEQY
TRBJ1-1,TRBV6-6,TRBD1,ASSTGGGGTEAF
TRBJ2-1,TRBV9,NA,ASSLREGEQF
TRBJ2-1,TRBV24-1,TRBD1,ATSDFHRGRNEQF
TRBJ2-1,TRBV7-9,NA,ASSPTAARGNEQF
TRBJ2-5,TRBV5-4,TRBD1,ASSSPSQGAETQY
TRBJ1-2,TRBV28,NA,ASSRSPPTGNYGYT
TRBJ1-1,TRBV19,TRBD1,ASSIFSGGHTEAF
TRBJ2-6,TRBV2,NA,ASSDTRTPSGANVLT
TRBJ2-4,TRBV19,NA,ASSSVLKNIQY
TRBJ2-4,TRBV5-1,TRBD2,ASSLLASGSKDIQY
TRBJ1-5,TRBV3-1/TRBV3-2,NA,ASSQNIISNQPQH
TRBJ1-5,TRBV19,NA,ASSQRPGSNQPQH
TRBJ2-2,TRBV19,TRBD2,ASRYPFGGRALNTGELF
TRBJ2-7,TRBV2,TRBD1,ASSLEGQGSYEQY
TRBJ1-2,TRBV5-8,NA,ASSLAGTPNYGYT
TRBJ2-6,TRBV7-3,NA,ASSLSGSGANVLT
TRBJ1-5,TRBV18,TRBD1,ASSPFRGDQPQH
TRBJ2-7,TRBV6-5,NA,ATKQGDPVSYEQY
TRBJ2-7,TRBV28,NA,ASSSPGRGRSYEQY
TRBJ2-1,TRBV5-1,TRBD2,ASSIVAGEGHNEQF
TRBJ1-2,TRBV19,NA,ASTTVAANGYT
TRBJ2-3,TRBV19,TRBD1,ASSIGTGVSTDTQY
TRBJ1-2,TRBV28,TRBD1,ASREIRDRVGYGYT
TRBJ2-7,TRBV28,NA,ASNVGNPYYEQY
TRBJ2-5,TRBV29-1,TRBD2,SVVGSGGETQY
TRBJ1-1,TRBV19,NA,ASKYTALNTEAF
TRBJ1-5,TRBV30,NA,AWERAEGQPQH
TRBJ1-4,TRBV20-1,NA,SAGGNEKLF
TRBJ2-4,TRBV9,NA,ASSAGDTKNIQY
TRBJ2-7,TRBV28,TRBD1,ASRRQAKGAREQY
TRBJ2-5,TRBV27,NA,ASSFSQETQY
TRBJ2-1,TRBV19,NA,ASSKGAGGEQF
TRBJ2-4,TRBV5-1,TRBD1,ASSLGDRGNIQY
TRBJ1-2,TRBV5-1,NA,ASSRRDTDYGYT
TRBJ2-3,TRBV12-5,NA,ASGLLEKSTDTQY
TRBJ1-2,TRBV4-2,TRBD1,ASSPKQGADYGYT
TRBJ2-5,TRBV3-1/TRBV3-2,TRBD2,ASRPSGRETQY
TRBJ2-5,TRBV5-4,TRBD1,ASSLRGRQETQY